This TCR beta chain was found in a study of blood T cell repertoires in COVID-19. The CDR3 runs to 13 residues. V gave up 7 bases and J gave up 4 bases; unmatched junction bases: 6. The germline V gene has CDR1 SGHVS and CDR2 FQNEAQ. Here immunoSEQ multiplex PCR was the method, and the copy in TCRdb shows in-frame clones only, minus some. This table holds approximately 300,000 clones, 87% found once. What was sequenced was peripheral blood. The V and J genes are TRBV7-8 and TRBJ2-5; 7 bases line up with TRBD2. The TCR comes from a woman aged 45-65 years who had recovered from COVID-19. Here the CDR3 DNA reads TGTGCCAGCACCTCTTTAGCGGGAGAGACCCAGTACTTC. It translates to CASTSLAGETQYF.